A selection of T cell receptor beta chains follows, all from one sample in a study of control samples from healthy donors and cancer patients. TCRdb's table, derived via immunoSEQ multiplex PCR, lists solely in-frame clones and lacks some. The sample holds 130,000 or so clones, 75% to 95% seen once. Specimen: blood. The receptors derive from a man aged 18 to 35 in good health. Each CDR3 is given with its conserved first and last residue. D genes are given only for firm matches. Not all rows give a size; the values are once, few, many and, for expanded clones, a class.

len: 13; j_gene: TRBJ1-5; abundance: .; d_gene: .; v_gene: TRBV6-6; CDR3aa: CAVGGGSNQPQHF; CDR3nt: TGTGCCGTCGGGGGGGGCAGCAATCAGCCCCAGCATTTT
len: 16; j_gene: TRBJ2-5; abundance: few; d_gene: TRBD2; v_gene: TRBV2; CDR3aa: CASSEASGGAYETQYF; CDR3nt: TGTGCCAGCAGTGAGGCTAGCGGGGGGGCGTACGAGACCCAGTACTTC
len: 18; j_gene: TRBJ2-6; abundance: .; d_gene: TRBD1; v_gene: TRBV25-1; CDR3aa: CASSPLTGGPSGANVLTF; CDR3nt: TGTGCCAGCAGCCCCCTTACAGGGGGTCCATCTGGGGCCAACGTCCTGACTTTC
len: 15; j_gene: TRBJ2-1; abundance: once; d_gene: .; v_gene: TRBV9; CDR3aa: CASSVVGSSPNEQFF; CDR3nt: TGTGCCAGCAGCGTAGTGGGAAGTTCCCCCAATGAGCAGTTCTTC
len: 15; j_gene: TRBJ2-7; abundance: .; d_gene: .; v_gene: TRBV5-1; CDR3aa: CASRLGQGGPLEQYF; CDR3nt: TGCGCCAGCAGACTCGGGCAGGGGGGGCCCCTGGAGCAGTACTTC
len: 16; j_gene: TRBJ1-6; abundance: once; d_gene: TRBD1; v_gene: TRBV5-4; CDR3aa: CASSLGEGADNSPLHF; CDR3nt: TGTGCCAGCAGCTTGGGTGAGGGGGCAGATAATTCACCCCTCCACTTT
len: 14; j_gene: TRBJ1-4; abundance: .; d_gene: .; v_gene: TRBV11-2; CDR3aa: CASSLLPRGEKLFF; CDR3nt: TGTGCCAGCAGCTTACTCCCCAGGGGTGAAAAACTGTTTTTT
len: 15; j_gene: TRBJ2-3; abundance: .; d_gene: TRBD2; v_gene: TRBV2; CDR3aa: CASSALAGGTDTQYF; CDR3nt: TGTGCCAGCAGTGCGTTAGCGGGGGGCACAGATACGCAGTATTTT
len: 13; j_gene: TRBJ2-5; abundance: once; d_gene: .; v_gene: TRBV24-1; CDR3aa: CATSAAAGETQYF; CDR3nt: TGTGCCACCAGTGCAGCGGCGGGGGAGACCCAGTACTTC
len: 14; j_gene: TRBJ2-5; abundance: .; d_gene: TRBD2; v_gene: TRBV9; CDR3aa: CASSPRPGGETQYF; CDR3nt: TGTGCCAGCAGCCCGAGGCCGGGGGGAGAGACCCAGTACTTC
len: 16; j_gene: TRBJ2-2; abundance: .; d_gene: TRBD1; v_gene: TRBV27; CDR3aa: CASSLSGQGANGELFF; CDR3nt: TGTGCCAGCAGTTTATCGGGACAGGGTGCGAACGGGGAGCTGTTTTTT
len: 14; j_gene: TRBJ1-1; abundance: .; d_gene: .; v_gene: TRBV7-9; CDR3aa: CASSLNLKNTEAFF; CDR3nt: TGTGCCAGCAGCTTAAATCTGAAGAACACTGAAGCTTTCTTT
len: 15; j_gene: TRBJ2-5; abundance: .; d_gene: TRBD1; v_gene: TRBV5-1; CDR3aa: CASSLSGTGSETQYF; CDR3nt: TGCGCCAGCAGCTTGAGTGGGACAGGGTCGGAGACCCAGTACTTC
len: 16; j_gene: TRBJ1-3; abundance: once; d_gene: TRBD1; v_gene: TRBV5-1; CDR3aa: CASRPDQGAVGNTIYF; CDR3nt: TGCGCCAGCAGACCGGACCAGGGGGCGGTCGGAAACACCATATATTTT
len: 14; j_gene: TRBJ1-5; abundance: .; d_gene: .; v_gene: TRBV25-1; CDR3aa: CASSERGMNQPQHF; CDR3nt: TGTGCCAGCAGTGAGCGGGGGATGAATCAGCCCCAGCATTTT
len: 13; j_gene: TRBJ2-1; abundance: .; d_gene: .; v_gene: TRBV15; CDR3aa: CATSSVFLNEQFF; CDR3nt: TGTGCCACCAGCAGCGTTTTCCTCAATGAGCAGTTCTTC
len: 14; j_gene: TRBJ2-3; abundance: .; d_gene: TRBD1; v_gene: TRBV7-9; CDR3aa: CASSVDRGGDTQYF; CDR3nt: TGTGCCAGCAGCGTGGACAGGGGCGGCGATACGCAGTATTTT
len: 12; j_gene: TRBJ1-2; abundance: .; d_gene: .; v_gene: TRBV2; CDR3aa: CASSVELIGYTF; CDR3nt: TGTGCCAGCAGTGTAGAGTTGATCGGCTACACCTTC
len: 14; j_gene: TRBJ1-3; abundance: .; d_gene: .; v_gene: TRBV19; CDR3aa: CASSISFPWDTIYF; CDR3nt: TGTGCCAGTAGCATTTCCTTCCCGTGGGACACCATATATTTT
len: 14; j_gene: TRBJ1-4; abundance: .; d_gene: TRBD1; v_gene: TRBV7-9; CDR3aa: CASSLGQVNEKLFF; CDR3nt: TGTGCCAGCAGCTTGGGACAGGTTAACGAAAAACTGTTTTTT
len: 17; j_gene: TRBJ2-1; abundance: .; d_gene: TRBD2; v_gene: TRBV3-1/TRBV3-2; CDR3aa: CASSRIAGRTLTTEQFF; CDR3nt: TGTGCCAGCAGCCGGATAGCGGGCAGGACTCTTACAACTGAGCAGTTCTTC
len: 16; j_gene: TRBJ2-3; abundance: .; d_gene: .; v_gene: TRBV5-4; CDR3aa: CASSQRGVGATDTQYF; CDR3nt: TGTGCCAGCAGCCAAAGAGGGGTGGGGGCGACAGATACGCAGTATTTT
len: 14; j_gene: TRBJ2-5; abundance: .; d_gene: .; v_gene: TRBV12-5; CDR3aa: CASGPSWGPETQYF; CDR3nt: TGTGCTAGTGGTCCGTCCTGGGGGCCGGAGACCCAGTACTTC
len: 16; j_gene: TRBJ2-3; abundance: .; d_gene: TRBD1; v_gene: TRBV7-3; CDR3aa: CASSLISGTGADTQYF; CDR3nt: TGTGCCAGCAGCTTAATTTCCGGGACAGGGGCAGATACGCAGTATTTT
len: 17; j_gene: TRBJ1-3; abundance: .; d_gene: .; v_gene: TRBV5-1; CDR3aa: CASSDLLPGFSGNTIYF; CDR3nt: TGCGCCAGCAGCGATCTCCTCCCAGGTTTCTCTGGAAACACCATATATTTT
len: 11; j_gene: TRBJ1-1; abundance: .; d_gene: TRBD1; v_gene: TRBV13; CDR3aa: CASSQGAEAFF; CDR3nt: TGTGCCAGCAGCCAGGGGGCTGAAGCTTTCTTT
len: 14; j_gene: TRBJ1-2; abundance: .; d_gene: TRBD1; v_gene: TRBV19; CDR3aa: CASSDRGSNYGYTF; CDR3nt: TGTGCCAGTAGTGACAGGGGATCTAACTATGGCTACACCTTC
len: 16; j_gene: TRBJ2-7; abundance: .; d_gene: .; v_gene: TRBV27; CDR3aa: CASSFSAQGPYYEQYF; CDR3nt: TGTGCCAGCAGTTTCTCGGCCCAGGGGCCCTATTACGAGCAGTACTTC
len: 13; j_gene: TRBJ2-7; abundance: .; d_gene: .; v_gene: TRBV18; CDR3aa: CASSPDGYYEQYF; CDR3nt: TGTGCCAGCTCACCAGATGGTTACTACGAGCAGTACTTC
len: 12; j_gene: TRBJ2-2; abundance: .; d_gene: .; v_gene: TRBV2; CDR3aa: CASSRLTGELFF; CDR3nt: TGTGCCAGCAGCAGGTTGACCGGGGAGCTGTTTTTT
len: 15; j_gene: TRBJ2-2; abundance: .; d_gene: .; v_gene: TRBV9; CDR3aa: CASSGGPISFRELFF; CDR3nt: TGTGCCAGCAGCGGGGGGCCTATTTCTTTTCGGGAGCTGTTTTTT
len: 13; j_gene: TRBJ2-5; abundance: .; d_gene: TRBD1; v_gene: TRBV5-1; CDR3aa: CASSTDRDETQYF; CDR3nt: TGCGCCAGCAGCACGGACAGGGACGAGACCCAGTACTTC
len: 18; j_gene: TRBJ2-2; abundance: .; d_gene: TRBD1; v_gene: TRBV4-3; CDR3aa: CASSQRVGTGGPWGELFF; CDR3nt: TGCGCCAGCAGCCAACGGGTCGGGACAGGGGGGCCCTGGGGGGAGCTGTTTTTT
len: 14; j_gene: TRBJ1-2; abundance: .; d_gene: .; v_gene: TRBV3-1/TRBV3-2; CDR3aa: CASRAGGRDYGYTF; CDR3nt: TGTGCCAGCAGAGCCGGGGGAAGGGACTATGGCTACACCTTC
len: 14; j_gene: TRBJ2-7; abundance: .; d_gene: TRBD2; v_gene: TRBV30; CDR3aa: CAWSAGTSEYEQYF; CDR3nt: TGTGCCTGGAGTGCAGGGACTAGCGAATACGAGCAGTACTTC
len: 18; j_gene: TRBJ2-7; abundance: .; d_gene: TRBD2; v_gene: TRBV5-1; CDR3aa: CASSSGGTSGVRTYEQYF; CDR3nt: TGCGCCAGCAGCTCCGGGGGGACTAGCGGGGTTCGGACCTACGAGCAGTACTTC
len: 15; j_gene: TRBJ1-1; abundance: .; d_gene: .; v_gene: TRBV7-7; CDR3aa: CASSLSGASNTEAFF; CDR3nt: TGTGCCAGCAGCTTGTCCGGAGCGTCGAACACTGAAGCTTTCTTT